One and the same sample provided the 11 T cell receptor beta chains below, sequenced in a study of early T cells in non-severe SARS-CoV-2 infection. Via MiXCR, TCRdb re-called the 5' RACE reads, giving one row per CDR3 protein. The profile shows roughly 86,000 distinct CDR3 sequences, 6% to 7% of them singletons. The sequencing input was whole blood. The receptors originated from an adult who was a healthcare worker with PCR-confirmed SARS-CoV-2 infection or an uninfected control (not recorded which).

The table lists this clonotype with many counts. V and J are TRBV18 and TRBJ2-1; 9 positions match TRBD1. The CDR3 loop spans 15 amino acids. V gave up 6 bases and J gave up 3 bases; unmatched junction bases: 6. The V gene's germline CDR1 is KGHSH and CDR2 LQKENI. The DNA of the CDR3 is TGTGCCAGCTCGGGTAGGACAGGGGTCTACAATGAGCAGTTCTTC. It translates to CASSGRTGVYNEQFF.

This clonotype was counted many times. This chain connects TRBV30 to TRBJ1-2; D gene uncertain. CDR1 and CDR2 (germline): GTSNPN, SVGIG (reference sequence). Trimming left V 2 bases short and J 5 bases short, with 18 bases between. The CDR3 length is 15 residues. The CDR3 spells CAWSTPAGIGYGYTF. The CDR3 DNA sequence: TGTGCCTGGAGTACACCGGCGGGAATTGGTTATGGCTACACCTTC.

At least ten counts were recorded for this clonotype. The chain carries TRBV10-3 and TRBJ2-1; D gene ambiguous. The V gene lost 2 bases and the J gene lost 8 bases, with 10 bases spanning the gap. Germline V gene sequence: CDR1 ENHRY, CDR2 SYGVKD. The CDR3 covers 13 residues. The chain's CDR3 is CAISENYKYEQFF. The CDR3, as DNA: TGTGCCATCAGTGAGAATTATAAGTATGAGCAGTTCTTC.

This clonotype was found many times. V and J are TRBV25-1 and TRBJ1-2; 7 nucleotides line up with TRBD1. The length of the CDR3 is 17 residues. V trimming: 1 base; J trimming: 3 bases; junction bases outside the gene matches: 11. CDR1 MGHDK and CDR2 SYGVNS come from the germline V gene. As DNA, the CDR3 is TGTGCCAGCAGTGAATTTAAAGGGACAGTCGAAGACTATGGCTACACCTTC. Protein: CASSEFKGTVEDYGYTF.

This clonotype was found a few times. The rearrangement links TRBV4-3 to TRBJ1-4; 7 nucleotides align to TRBD1. CDR1 and CDR2 (germline): LGHNA, YSLEER. The CDR3 has 15 residues. Trimming cost V 4 bases and J 3 bases; bases outside gene matches: 5. This CDR3 is CASSRNRGANEKLFF. The CDR3 DNA follows: TGCGCCAGCAGCCGCAACAGGGGAGCTAATGAAAAACTGTTTTTT.

This chain uses TRBV18 with TRBJ2-1; maybe TRBD1 (5 bases). Germline CDR1 reads KGHSH; CDR2 reads LQKENI. The CDR3 has 17 amino acids. V was shortened by 0 bases and J by 1 base, with 13 bases between the two germline ends. CDR3 DNA sequence: TGTGCCAGCTCACCACCTAAGGGCAGGGAATCCTACAATGAGCAGTTCTTC. This gives the protein CASSPPKGRESYNEQFF.

The chain recombines TRBV28 with TRBJ2-2, with D perhaps TRBD1 or TRBD2 (5 bases each). Trimming left V 2 bases short and J 7 bases short, with 8 bases between. The CDR3 has 13 residues. Germline-derived CDR1 and CDR2 are MDHEN and SYDVKM. In nucleotides, the CDR3 is TGTGCCAGCAGTTTAGGGGGTCACGGGGAGCTGTTTTTT. Translation: CASSLGGHGELFF.

This clonotype was detected many times. This chain connects TRBV9 to TRBJ2-7; TRBD2 aligns across 9 bases. The CDR3 sequence is 16 residues long. Germline values: CDR1 SGDLS, CDR2 YYNGEE. The V and J ends lost 0 bases and 0 bases, in that order; junction bases with no gene match: 4. CDR3 coding DNA: TGTGCCAGCAGCGTAGAAGAAGCGGGAGGCTCCTACGAGCAGTACTTC. Translating gives CASSVEEAGGSYEQYF.

In its sample, this clonotype was seen many times. The genes are TRBV7-8 and TRBJ2-2, with a tentative D call TRBD1 (6 bases). Trimming shortened V by 1 base and J by 2 bases, and 8 bases separated the two germline ends. This CDR3 is built from 15 residues. The germline V gene has CDR1 SGHVS and CDR2 FQNEAQ. For the CDR3, the DNA is TGTGCCAGCAGCTTAGTGGGACATAACACCGGGGAGCTGTTTTTT. Translated, it gives CASSLVGHNTGELFF.

The V and J genes are TRBV6-2 or TRBV6-3 and TRBJ2-7; D remains ambiguous. Germline CDR1 is MNHEY and CDR2 is SVGEGT. The CDR3 contains 12 residues. Trimming cost V 7 bases and J 3 bases, with 10 bases left between them. CDR3 residues: CASTDTYYEQYF. The DNA for the CDR3 is TGTGCCAGCACCGACACCTACTACGAGCAGTACTTC.

This clonotype showed up many times. The chain uses TRBV29-1 and TRBJ2-5, with D unclear. Germline CDR1 and CDR2: SQVTM and ANQGSEA. This CDR3 has 12 amino acids. V shed 5 bases and J shed 0 bases, with 7 bases lying between them. The CDR3 reads CSVLPHQETQYF. In nucleotides, the CDR3 is TGCAGCGTTCTTCCACACCAAGAGACCCAGTACTTC.